This TCR beta chain was profiled in a study of cytomegalovirus exposure and HLA in healthy donors (TCRdb year 2017). At the level of the whole study: According to a later analysis, the 120 validation repertoires were produced on the same platform as the roughly 700 repertoires of the first cohort. The aim of the study was to test whether cataloging public T cell receptors could identify signatures of past pathogen exposure. In addition to the first cohort of 650 to 800 subjects, a separate validation cohort of 120 different subjects was used. The study combined high-throughput TCR immunosequencing, statistical association of individual TCRs with disease status, and machine learning to predict cytomegalovirus infection status.

Libraries were prepared through the immunoSEQ multiplex PCR assay. On the study's bioinformatics: A statistical classification framework was built for diagnosing cytomegalovirus status from the catalog of TCR beta chain sequences. TCRdb took over this immuneACCESS table, retaining in-frame rearrangements with V and J assigned. Such tables are incomplete; in checked studies, under half of the missing clones stem from an unresolved V gene, and the remainder is unexplained. V and J calls and clone size are given by that table; D and trimming were obtained from the DNA. The sample table contains about 160,000 clones; only one count was recorded for less than 90% of them. The ten largest clones capture more than 2% of the sample. What the research found in general, with its limitations: Of the cluster scores, about 94% were above 0 in a later analysis, which found that TCRs clustered in the first cohort also tended to co-occur in the 120 or so validation repertoires. The authors suggested that the approach could potentially be extended to other disease states and immunological phenotypes. In both the original and validation cohorts, the classifier was reported to diagnose cytomegalovirus status with high specificity and sensitivity. Most TCR sequences were seen in very few donors, while some public TCRs were found in many individuals. In the study, around 160 TCR beta chains were listed as associated with cytomegalovirus. A few of the identified cytomegalovirus-associated TCR beta chains were confirmed in vitro to be specific for cytomegalovirus antigens. A later analysis lacked HLA typing for the validation cohort, so it scored co-occurrence in that cohort across all 120 repertoires.

As to this clone: It lacks a known antigen. The record has no base qualities; no much larger clone is one base away.

Sequences GTSNPN (CDR1) and SVGIG (CDR2) are obtained from the germline V gene (reference sequence). The CDR3 runs 12 residues from the cysteine to the phenylalanine. The retained sequence is limited to the CDR3, 36 bases, with the frame set at the first base. V loses 5 bases of germline sequence and J loses 5 bases, and the interval between the two ends is 10 bases. The donors belonged to the validation cohort of approximately 130 subjects, which was separate from the approximately 660-subject first cohort. The sequence came from a woman aged 18-29 years in good health and CMV-seronegative. Sequencing was carried out using PBMCs. The chain is made from TRBV30 and TRBJ1-5; the D gene is perhaps TRBD1, from 6 matching bases. The encoded CDR3 is CAWSGADQPQHF. Read as DNA, the sequence is TGTGCCTGGTCAGGGGCCGATCAGCCCCAGCATTTT.